The entry below describes one TCR beta chain. Original handling: Amplification of reference gene primers provided the estimated nucleated cell counts. The method was immunoSEQ multiplex PCR; TCRdb's version includes in-frame clones alone and lacks a portion of them. V and J calls and clone size come straight from that table; D and trimming were deduced from the DNA. The sample yields over 250,000 clones, 83% seen once. The data were taken from a study of blood T cell repertoires in COVID-19. Study context: PBMCs, B-cell-depleted T cells, or T cells were the source of the cDNA or gDNA that made up the material.

Germline V gives CDR1 LNHNV, CDR2 YYDKDF (reference sequence). The CDR3 covers 15 residues. V lost 2 bases, J lost 4 bases, and 14 bases lay in between. The sequence derives from a woman between 45 and 60 years old who had recovered from COVID-19. The V and J genes are TRBV15 and TRBJ1-1; no reliable D call. Sequenced sample: peripheral blood. CDR3 bases: TGTGCCACCAGCAGACCCGGGCCGGCGGGCACTGAAGCTTTCTTT. It specifies CATSRPGPAGTEAFF.